In its sample, the clone carrying this T cell receptor (beta chain) was seen a few times. As handled by the study authors: Nucleated cell counts were estimated from reference gene primer amplification. Repertoires were generated with immunoSEQ multiplex PCR, while TCRdb's copy carries only in-frame clones and drops some. Clone size and V and J calls were adopted from that table, with D and trimming inferred from the DNA. The repertoire consists of tens of thousands of clones, with 70% to 90% occurring once and the leading ten covering 5.4%. These data come from a study of blood T cell repertoires in COVID-19. Overall study: Acute and convalescent COVID-19 samples came from the United States, Italy and Spain. Sources were T cells, B-cell-depleted T cells, or PBMCs; the material itself was cDNA or gDNA.

The V and J ends lost 5 bases and 6 bases, in that order; junction bases with no gene match: 9. Germline loops: CDR1 SEHNR, CDR2 FQNEAQ (reference sequence). The CDR3 extends over 16 amino acids. The TCR was taken from a man aged 50-59 years with active COVID-19. The sequencing sample was made of peripheral blood. The chain combines TRBV7-9 with TRBJ2-1; 11 nucleotides line up with TRBD2. The CDR3 sequence: CASSPASLAGGNEQFF. Here the CDR3 DNA reads TGTGCCAGCAGCCCCGCCTCGCTAGCGGGGGGCAATGAGCAGTTCTTC.